The 21 T cell receptor beta chains reported below all come from one sample, sequenced in a study of T cell responses to AZD1222 COVID-19 vaccine (dated by TCRdb to the early 2020s). The library was built by means of the immunoSEQ multiplex PCR assay. TCRdb provides this immuneACCESS table in a form limited to in-frame rearrangements. Some clones are lacking; in checked studies, under half of them reflect an unresolved V gene, and why the rest are absent is not known. The sample table lists 150,000 or so clones, 80% to 95% of them with a count of one. Together, the top ten hold about 5% of the sample. The time point label here, explained by the study, means: baseline before first vaccination. The sample consisted of peripheral blood, taken on day 0 of AZD1222 vaccination. These receptors all come from an adult in good health.

This clone was seen a few times. The J gene is TRBJ1-5, the V gene TRBV6-2 or TRBV6-3; no firm D call. The germline V gene encodes CDR1 MNHEY and CDR2 SVGEGT. Between the trimmed V and J ends, which lost 0 bases and 2 bases, there was a span of 8 bases. The CDR3 is 15 amino acids. The CDR3 loop reads CASSYSKRGNQPQHF. In nucleotides, the CDR3 is TGTGCCAGCAGTTACTCGAAGAGGGGCAATCAGCCCCAGCATTTT.

The rearrangement links TRBV5-8 to TRBJ1-5; D ambiguous. The CDR3 spans 12 residues. Germline lookup yields CDR1 SGHTS and CDR2 YDEGEE. The V gene lost 6 bases and the J gene lost 4 bases, with 8 bases spanning the gap. The CDR3 protein is CASNHQNQPQHF. The CDR3 nucleotides are TGTGCCAGCAACCACCAAAATCAGCCCCAGCATTTT.

J is TRBJ2-7 and V is TRBV27, with D unresolved. This CDR3 is built from 13 residues. Trimming shortened V by 5 bases and J by 2 bases, and 10 bases separated the two germline ends. Germline CDR1 reads MNHEY; CDR2 reads SMNVEV (reference sequence). The CDR3 reads CASSPRRTYEQYF. CDR3 DNA sequence: TGTGCCAGCAGTCCCAGGCGCACCTACGAGCAGTACTTC.

This chain uses TRBV6-5 with TRBJ1-4, with no clear D. Trimming stripped 11 bases from V and 5 bases from J, with 12 bases between. The CDR3 is made up of 12 amino acids. CDR1 MNHEY and CDR2 SVGAGI come from the germline V gene. The CDR3 region has the DNA TGTGCCGCCTCGCCCGGAAATGAAAAACTGTTTTTT. As protein: CAASPGNEKLFF.

This chain uses TRBV19 with TRBJ2-7, with 9 positions matching TRBD2. After removal of 3 bases from V and 5 bases from J, the junction contained 8 bases not matched to a gene. Germline CDR1 LNHDA, CDR2 SQIVND (reference sequence). The CDR3 length is 15 residues. The CDR3 region is CASSIREREVHEQYF. The DNA for the CDR3 is TGTGCCAGTAGTATCCGGGAGCGGGAGGTCCACGAGCAGTACTTC.

This chain joins TRBV19 and TRBJ2-7; 8 bases agree with TRBD1. This CDR3 is built from 14 residues. J was trimmed by 2 bases and V by 6 bases; bases with no gene match: 6. Per the germline V gene, CDR1 is LNHDA and CDR2 is SQIVND (reference sequence). The CDR3 spells CASSLDRATYEQYF. The DNA of the CDR3 is TGTGCCAGTAGCTTGGACAGGGCCACCTACGAGCAGTACTTC.

V usage is TRBV2 and J usage is TRBJ1-6; the match to TRBD1 covers 9 bases. Trimming removed 5 bases from V and 10 bases from J; junction bases left unmatched: 12. Germline lookup yields CDR1 SNHLY and CDR2 FYNNEI. CDR3 length equals 16 residues. This CDR3 reads CASSRQQGAVGSPLHF. CDR3 sequence (DNA): TGTGCCAGCAGTCGTCAACAGGGGGCTGTCGGGTCACCCCTCCACTTT.

The chain employs TRBV6-5 and TRBJ2-4, with 9 bases lining up with TRBD2. Trimming at V came to 8 bases and at J to 5 bases, leaving 4 bases not matched to a gene. CDR3 size: 13 residues. CDR1 and CDR2 (germline): MNHEY, SVGAGI. CDR3 loop: CASGEREENIQYF. DNA of the CDR3: TGTGCCAGCGGGGAGCGGGAGGAAAACATTCAGTACTTC.

This clone has just one count. This chain connects TRBV27 to TRBJ1-2; D is possibly TRBD1 (5 bases). The CDR3 length is 14 residues. Germline V gene lookup returns CDR1 MNHEY and CDR2 SMNVEV (reference sequence). Trimming stripped 6 bases from V and 1 base from J, with 12 bases between. CDR3 protein: CASRPAGGNYGYTF. The CDR3 region has the DNA TGTGCCAGCAGGCCCGCGGGGGGTAACTATGGCTACACCTTC.

CDR3 nucleotides: TGTGCCAGCAGAGGGAGGACTGGGGCCAACGTCCTGACTTTC. This codes for CASRGRTGANVLTF. The V and J genes are TRBV5-6 and TRBJ2-6; D is perhaps TRBD2 (6 bases). From germline, CDR1 is SGHDT and CDR2 YYEEEE. This CDR3 is built from 14 residues. The V gene lost 5 bases and the J gene lost 2 bases, with 8 bases spanning the gap.

V usage is TRBV28 and J usage is TRBJ1-2; no clear D gene. V was pared by 3 bases and J by 4 bases, with 3 bases between. CDR1 and CDR2 from the germline V gene are MDHEN and SYDVKM. This CDR3 has 11 residues. CDR3 coding DNA: TGTGCCAGCAGTTTTGTCTATGGCTACACCTTC. Translating gives CASSFVYGYTF.

V usage is TRBV28 and J usage is TRBJ1-4; possible D gene TRBD1, 5 bases. Trimming stripped 6 bases from V and 4 bases from J, with 9 bases between. The CDR3 totals 13 residues. Germline values: CDR1 MDHEN, CDR2 SYDVKM. CDR3 residues: CASSGGYNEKLFF. CDR3 coding DNA: TGTGCCAGCAGCGGGGGGTATAATGAAAAACTGTTTTTT.

The genes are TRBV6-5 and TRBJ2-1; 10 bases agree with TRBD2. The CDR3 totals 16 residues. J gave up 6 bases and V 2 bases, and 7 bases lay outside the gene matches. Looked up from germline, CDR1 is MNHEY and CDR2 is SVGAGI. The CDR3 nucleotides are TGTGCCAGCAGTTACGATACTAGCGGGATGTCCAATGAGCAGTTCTTC. This encodes CASSYDTSGMSNEQFF.

The V and J genes are TRBV7-2 and TRBJ2-3; TRBD2 matches 12 bases. Germline V gene lookup returns CDR1 SGHTA and CDR2 FQGNSA. With V trimmed by 6 bases and J by 5 bases, 9 bases remained unmatched. The CDR3 contains 16 residues. CDR3 sequence reads: CASRGTSGLPGDTQYF. The DNA of the CDR3 is TGTGCCAGCAGGGGGACTAGCGGGCTTCCCGGAGATACGCAGTATTTT.

The chain combines TRBV28 with TRBJ2-7; D perhaps matches TRBD1 (5 bases). Germline CDR1 is MDHEN and CDR2 is SYDVKM. V was pared by 6 bases and J by 1 base, with 7 bases between. The CDR3 length is 12 residues. CDR3 in DNA: TGTGCCAGCAGGCGACAGTCCTACGAGCAGTACTTC. Translated, it gives CASRRQSYEQYF. Full variable domain (missing parts from reference TRBV28 and TRBJ2-7): DVKVTQSSRYLVKRTGEKVFLECVQDMDHENMFWYRQDPGLGLRLIYFSYDVKMKEKGDIPEGYSVSREKKERFSLILESASTNQTSMYLCASRRQSYEQYFGPGTRLTVT.

The J gene is TRBJ2-7, the V gene TRBV19, with TRBD1 as a possible D gene (6 bases). With 6 bases removed from V and 6 bases from J, the gap between germline ends came to 21 bases. The CDR3 is 15 amino acids. Germline V lookup: CDR1 LNHDA, CDR2 SQIVND (reference sequence). The CDR3 sequence is CASRLHGALGAEQYF. For the CDR3, the DNA is TGTGCCAGTAGACTCCATGGGGCTTTGGGGGCCGAGCAGTACTTC.

The rearrangement links TRBV25-1 to TRBJ2-5, with no clear D. Trimming removed 1 base from V and 2 bases from J, with 8 bases in between. CDR1 is MGHDK and CDR2 is SYGVNS in the germline V gene. The CDR3 loop spans 14 amino acids. The CDR3 reads CASSELAPQETQYF. The CDR3 DNA is TGTGCCAGCAGTGAATTGGCCCCTCAAGAGACCCAGTACTTC.

This clone was seen a handful of times. The rearrangement uses TRBV6-5 and TRBJ1-3, with a tentative D call TRBD1 (6 bases). CDR1 is MNHEY, CDR2 SVGAGI, per germline. The V end was cut by 6 bases, the J end by 2 bases, with 14 bases between. The CDR3 totals 15 residues. The CDR3 sequence is CASRMTGTTGNTIYF. The DNA of the CDR3 is TGTGCCAGCAGGATGACCGGGACAACTGGAAACACCATATATTTT.

The rearrangement links TRBV6-1 to TRBJ1-3, with TRBD1 identical over 11 bases. Germline loops: CDR1 MNHNS, CDR2 SASEGT. V lost 0 bases, J lost 2 bases, and 0 bases stayed unmatched. This CDR3 spans 16 amino acids. CDR3 coding DNA: TGTGCCAGCAGTGAAGCGGGACAGGGGGCTGGAAACACCATATATTTT. It specifies CASSEAGQGAGNTIYF.

This chain connects TRBV3-1 (or the pseudogene TRBV3-2) to TRBJ2-3, with 8 bases that match TRBD2. The V segment lost 4 bases and the J segment 4 bases; nucleotides outside the gene matches: 10. Looked up from germline, CDR1 is LGHDT and CDR2 is YNNKEL (reference sequence). The CDR3 length is 16 residues. This CDR3 is CASSRPPGLGADTQYF. The DNA for the CDR3 is TGTGCCAGCAGCCGCCCTCCGGGACTAGGCGCAGATACGCAGTATTTT.

The chain links TRBV7-9 to TRBJ2-1; D is perhaps TRBD2 (6 bases). Germline V gives CDR1 SEHNR, CDR2 FQNEAQ (reference sequence). Between the trimmed V and J ends, which lost 4 bases and 0 bases, there was a span of 19 bases. This CDR3 comprises 18 residues. CDR3 residues: CASSSWGEQASSYNEQFF. CDR3 sequence (DNA): TGTGCCAGCAGCTCTTGGGGGGAGCAGGCGAGCTCCTACAATGAGCAGTTCTTC.